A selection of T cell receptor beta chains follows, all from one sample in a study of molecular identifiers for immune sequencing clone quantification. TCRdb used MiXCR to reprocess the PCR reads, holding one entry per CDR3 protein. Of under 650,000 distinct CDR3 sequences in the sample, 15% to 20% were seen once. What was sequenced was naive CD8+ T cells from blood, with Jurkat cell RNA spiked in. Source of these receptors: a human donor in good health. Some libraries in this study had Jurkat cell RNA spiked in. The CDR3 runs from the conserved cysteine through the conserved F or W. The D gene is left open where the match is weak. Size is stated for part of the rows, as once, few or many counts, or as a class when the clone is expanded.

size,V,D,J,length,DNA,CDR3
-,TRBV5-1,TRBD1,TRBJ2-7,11,TGCGCCGGCAGGACAGGGAACGAGCAGTACTTC,CAGRTGNEQYF
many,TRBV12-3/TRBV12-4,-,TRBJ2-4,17,TGTGCCAGCAGTTTAACCCAACTTACTTTAGCCAAAAACATTCAGTACTTC,CASSLTQLTLAKNIQYF
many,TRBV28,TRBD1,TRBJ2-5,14,TGTGCCAGCAGTTTAAGGACGACAGGGGGGACCCAGTACTTC,CASSLRTTGGTQYF
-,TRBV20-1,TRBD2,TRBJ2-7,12,TGCAGTGCTCCCGGGGACTACTACGAGCAGTACTTC,CSAPGDYYEQYF
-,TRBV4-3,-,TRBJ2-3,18,TGCGCCAGCAGCCAAGTTTCAGTTCCCTTGGGGTCGGGGGATACGCAGTATTTT,CASSQVSVPLGSGDTQYF
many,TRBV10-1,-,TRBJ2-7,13,TGCGCCAGCAGTGAGAAGCCGTGGGACGAGCAGTACTTC,CASSEKPWDEQYF
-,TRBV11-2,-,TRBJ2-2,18,TGTGCCAGCAGCCCTTTAGACTCATTGGTGTTATACACCGGGGAGCTGTTTTTT,CASSPLDSLVLYTGELFF
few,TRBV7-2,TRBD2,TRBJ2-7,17,TGTGCCAGCAGCTTCGCTTCTCTAGCGGGAGGTTTCTACGAGCAGTACTTC,CASSFASLAGGFYEQYF
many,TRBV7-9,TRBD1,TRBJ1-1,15,TGTGCCAGCAGCAAGGGACAGGGGGTGAACACTGAAGCTTTCTTT,CASSKGQGVNTEAFF
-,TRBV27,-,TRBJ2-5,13,TGTGCCAGCAGTTTATATTGGGGAGGGACCCAGTACTTC,CASSLYWGGTQYF
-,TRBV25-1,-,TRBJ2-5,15,TGTGCCAGCAGTGCCGCCGGGACCTTGATGGAGACCCAGTACTTC,CASSAAGTLMETQYF
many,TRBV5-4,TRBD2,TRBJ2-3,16,TGTGCCAGCAGCTTAATAGCGGGGACTAGCACAGATACGCAGTATTTT,CASSLIAGTSTDTQYF
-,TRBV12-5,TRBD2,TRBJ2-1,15,TGTGCTAGTGGTTTTAGCGGGGGTACCTACAATGAGCAGTTCTTC,CASGFSGGTYNEQFF
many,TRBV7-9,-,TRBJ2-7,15,TGTGCCAGCAGCTCGACGCAGGGAAGTTTTTACGAGCAGTACTTC,CASSSTQGSFYEQYF
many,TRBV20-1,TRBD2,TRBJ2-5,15,TGCAGTGCTAGGGCTAGCGGGGAGTACCAAGAGACCCAGTACTTC,CSARASGEYQETQYF
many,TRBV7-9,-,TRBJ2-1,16,TGTGCCAGCAGCCCAATAAAAGCGGGCCCTCTAGATGAGCAGTTCTTC,CASSPIKAGPLDEQFF
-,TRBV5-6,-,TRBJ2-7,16,TGTGCCAGCAGCTTGGAAGGACCAGCGGATTCCTACGAGCAGTACTTC,CASSLEGPADSYEQYF
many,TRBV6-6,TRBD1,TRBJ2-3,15,TGTGCCAGCAGGACCGACAGGGCCGTGACAGATACGCAGTATTTT,CASRTDRAVTDTQYF
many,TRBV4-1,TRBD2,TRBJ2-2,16,TGCGCCAGCAGCCAAGCTATCGGGAGGGCCGGCGGGGAGCTGTTTTTT,CASSQAIGRAGGELFF
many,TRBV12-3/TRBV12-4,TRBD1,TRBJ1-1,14,TGTGCCAGCAGTTCAGGGACAGGGGTGGTTGAAGCTTTCTTT,CASSSGTGVVEAFF
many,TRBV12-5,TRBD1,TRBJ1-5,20,TGTGCTAGTGGTTTGGTTGCCGGGACAGGGATCCGATTTAGCAATCAGCCCCAGCATTTT,CASGLVAGTGIRFSNQPQHF
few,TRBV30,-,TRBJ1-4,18,TGTGCCTGGAGTGTAAGTCCAGGGGTTGTCCCTCGTGTCGAAAAACTGTTTTTT,CAWSVSPGVVPRVEKLFF
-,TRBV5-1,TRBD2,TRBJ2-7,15,TGCGCCAGCAGCTTGGCGCGGGAGGGCTCCTACGAGCAGTACTTC,CASSLAREGSYEQYF
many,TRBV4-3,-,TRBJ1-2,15,TGCGCCAGCAGCCAAGTTCCGGACAGAGCCTATGGCTACACCTTC,CASSQVPDRAYGYTF
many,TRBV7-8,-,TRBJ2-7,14,TGTGCCAGCAGCCCATTAGGCGGGACCGACGAGCAGTACTTC,CASSPLGGTDEQYF
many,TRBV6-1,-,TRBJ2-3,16,TGTGCCAGCAGTGAAGAAGGGGCGGGCCCCACAGATACGCAGTATTTT,CASSEEGAGPTDTQYF
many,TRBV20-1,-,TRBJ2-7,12,TGCAGTGCTCCTAGTAGCTCCTACGAGCAGTACTTC,CSAPSSSYEQYF
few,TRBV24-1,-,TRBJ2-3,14,TGTGCCACCAGTGATTGGCGCAGGGATGATACGCAGTATTTT,CATSDWRRDDTQYF
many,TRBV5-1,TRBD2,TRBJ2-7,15,TGCGCCAGCAGCTTCCTTCGGGAGGACTCCTACGAGCAGTACTTC,CASSFLREDSYEQYF
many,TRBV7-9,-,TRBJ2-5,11,TGTGCCAGCCGGGGGCCCGAGACCCAGTACTTC,CASRGPETQYF
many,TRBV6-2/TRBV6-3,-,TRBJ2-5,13,TGTGCCAGCAGTTACTCGATGGGTTCGTCCCAGTACTTC,CASSYSMGSSQYF
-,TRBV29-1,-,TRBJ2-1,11,TGCAGCGTAGAAGCAGACAATGAGCAGTTCTTC,CSVEADNEQFF
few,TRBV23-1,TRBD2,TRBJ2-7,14,TGCGCCAGCAGACAGCGGGAGGCGGGCTACGAGCAGTACTTC,CASRQREAGYEQYF
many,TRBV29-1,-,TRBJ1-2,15,TGCAGCGTTGAAATTCAGGGGCCAGCTAACTATGGCTACACCTTC,CSVEIQGPANYGYTF
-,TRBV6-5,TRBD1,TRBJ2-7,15,TGTGCCGGCAGTTACTCAGGACAGGGGGGGTACGAGCAGTACTTC,CAGSYSGQGGYEQYF
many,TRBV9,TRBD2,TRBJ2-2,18,TGTGCCAGCAGCCTCCCCCGGACTAGCGGGGTGAACACCGGGGAGCTGTTTTTT,CASSLPRTSGVNTGELFF
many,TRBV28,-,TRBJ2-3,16,TGTGCCAGCAGTTTTTCTTATAGCGGAAGCACAGATACGCAGTATTTT,CASSFSYSGSTDTQYF
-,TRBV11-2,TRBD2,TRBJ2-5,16,TGTGCCAGCAGCTTAGTTCCCGGGGGGGGCTGGGAGACCCAGTACTTC,CASSLVPGGGWETQYF
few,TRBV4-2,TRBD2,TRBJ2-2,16,TGTGCCAGCAGCCAGAGTAGCGGGAGGGCCGCCGGGGAGCTGTTTTTT,CASSQSSGRAAGELFF
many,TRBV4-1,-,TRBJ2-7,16,TGCGCCAGCAGCCACATTCCTACCGGGACGCCCTACGAGCAGTACTTC,CASSHIPTGTPYEQYF